The 25 T cell receptor beta chains listed next were all sequenced from one sample in a study of T-cell memory formation after mild COVID-19. A single record per CDR3 protein comes from TCRdb applying MiXCR to the 5' RACE reads. The data contain about 320,000 distinct CDR3 sequences, 14% of them singletons. Input material: PBMCs or a T cell subset sorted from them (not recorded which). The receptors originated from a man younger than 30 who had mild COVID-19 (a few samples of this study predate the infection). Cell type and time point are not known.

This clonotype was observed many times. The rearrangement links TRBV7-2 to TRBJ2-5; no reliable D call. The CDR3 extends over 14 amino acids. The germline V and J ends were trimmed by 3 bases and 2 bases, with 10 bases remaining between them. Germline assignment: CDR1 SGHTA and CDR2 FQGNSA. CDR3 sequence (DNA): TGTGCCAGCAGCTTTGGTGGACCACAAGAGACCCAGTACTTC. This codes for CASSFGGPQETQYF.

The CDR3 is CSARDALAKNIQYF. The CDR3 DNA is TGCAGTGCTAGAGATGCGTTAGCCAAAAACATTCAGTACTTC. This rearrangement joins TRBV20-1 to TRBJ2-4; unclear D gene. CDR1 is DFQATT, CDR2 SNEGSKA, per germline (reference sequence). V was trimmed by 0 bases and J by 0 bases, leaving 6 bases between them. This CDR3 contains 14 residues.

The table lists this clonotype with a count of one. The chain has TRBV7-2 and TRBJ1-5; D ambiguous. Deletions cut 5 bases from V and 7 bases from J, with 15 bases between. This CDR3 spans 14 amino acids. Germline V gene data show CDR1 as SGHTA and CDR2 as FQGNSA. CDR3 bases: TGTGCCAGCAGCGAATTGGGTGTGAGGCAGCCCCAGCATTTT. It specifies CASSELGVRQPQHF.

This clonotype was counted between two and nine times. The V call is TRBV12-3 or TRBV12-4, the J call TRBJ2-7; no clear D. This CDR3 is built from 15 residues. Trimming took off 5 bases at V and 3 bases at J, with 17 bases between the two ends. CDR3 DNA: TGTGCCAGCAGTACCCTCACACCGTTCAACTACGAGCAGTACTTC. It translates to CASSTLTPFNYEQYF.

This clonotype was observed a handful of times. The chain links TRBV29-1 to TRBJ2-1; TRBD2 might be the D (5 bases). Looked up from germline, CDR1 is SQVTM and CDR2 is ANQGSEA. The CDR3 is 12 residues long. V lost 7 bases and J lost 14, with 21 bases in between. CDR3 region: CSGNSVTMGEFF. The CDR3 nucleotides are TGCAGCGGAAACTCCGTGACAATGGGAGAGTTCTTC.

The rearrangement links TRBV4-2 to TRBJ1-2; 7 nucleotides line up with TRBD1. This CDR3 has 16 residues. V lost 2 bases to trimming and J lost 4 bases; unmatched junction nucleotides: 10. Germline V gene data show CDR1 as LGHNA and CDR2 as YNFKEQ. CDR3: CASSQQPTGNVYGYTF. Here the CDR3 DNA reads TGTGCCAGCAGCCAACAGCCGACAGGGAACGTCTATGGCTACACCTTC.

This chain connects TRBV6-5 to TRBJ1-6; 7 bases are a match to TRBD1. CDR1 and CDR2 (germline): MNHEY, SVGAGI. J lost 9 bases, V lost 6 bases, and 8 bases had no gene match. The CDR3 runs 14 residues. The CDR3 protein is CASSPRQGLSPLHF. Written as DNA, the CDR3 is TGTGCCAGCAGCCCCAGACAGGGACTTTCACCCCTCCACTTT.

This chain joins TRBV7-9 and TRBJ2-2, with TRBD1 matching over 7 bases. Germline values: CDR1 SEHNR, CDR2 FQNEAQ (reference sequence). This CDR3 has 18 residues. Trimming removed 4 bases from V and 1 base from J; junction bases left unmatched: 12. CDR3 nucleotides: TGTGCCAGCAGCTCACTTCCGGGACAGCAATTGAACACCGGGGAGCTGTTTTTT. Translated: CASSSLPGQQLNTGELFF.

This sequence joins TRBV6-5 and TRBJ2-1; no firm D call. CDR3 length equals 11 residues. Germline-derived CDR1 and CDR2 are MNHEY and SVGAGI. The V gene lost 8 bases and the J gene lost 5 bases, with 7 bases spanning the gap. CDR3 sequence: CASRTNNEQFF. Written as DNA, the CDR3 is TGTGCCAGCCGGACCAACAATGAGCAGTTCTTC.

This chain uses TRBV13 with TRBJ1-6; D perhaps matches TRBD1 (6 bases). Germline CDR1 and CDR2: PRHDT and FYEKMQ (reference sequence). The CDR3 runs to 17 residues. Trimming cost V 4 bases and J 8 bases, with 21 bases left between them. Here the CDR3 DNA reads TGTGCCAGCAGCTACCCGGTTGCGGGGGCCGGGGATTCACCCCTCCACTTT. Protein product: CASSYPVAGAGDSPLHF.

The V gene is TRBV30, the J gene TRBJ1-2, with 7 bases identical to TRBD1. Trimming removed 3 bases from V and 2 bases from J; junction bases left unmatched: 15. Germline V gives CDR1 GTSNPN, CDR2 SVGIG (reference sequence). The CDR3 runs 17 residues. As DNA, the CDR3 is TGTGCCTGGAGCGTCGAATCATCGGGACAGACAAACTATGGCTACACCTTC. It yields the protein CAWSVESSGQTNYGYTF.

This clonotype turned up a few times. The chain joins TRBV6-2 or TRBV6-3 to TRBJ2-5; D remains unclear. Trimming removed 9 bases from V and 4 bases from J, with 12 bases in between. The CDR3 covers 12 residues. The V gene's germline CDR1 is MNHEY and CDR2 SVGEGT. DNA of the CDR3: TGTGCCAGTAGACGAGAGGCAGAGACCCAGTACTTC. It specifies CASRREAETQYF.

The rearrangement joins TRBV5-4 to TRBJ1-2; weak D call: TRBD1 (6 bases). The CDR3 covers 15 residues. With 2 bases removed from V and 3 bases from J, the gap between germline ends came to 14 bases. CDR1 and CDR2 from the germline V gene are SGHNT and YYREEE (reference sequence). Here the CDR3 DNA reads TGTGCCAGCAGCTTTGGCCCGGCAGGGGACTATGGCTACACCTTC. It encodes CASSFGPAGDYGYTF.

The V call is TRBV29-1, the J call TRBJ2-1, with D possibly being TRBD2 (6 bases). This CDR3 has 13 residues. Germline V gene lookup returns CDR1 SQVTM and CDR2 ANQGSEA. Between the trimmed V and J ends, which lost 8 bases and 5 bases, there was a span of 16 bases. In DNA, the CDR3 is TGCAGCACCCCCCGCGGGGATCACAATGAGCAGTTCTTC. Protein sequence: CSTPRGDHNEQFF.

The rearrangement links TRBV20-1 to TRBJ2-2; D call uncertain. Per the germline V gene, CDR1 is DFQATT and CDR2 is SNEGSKA (reference sequence). CDR3 size: 15 residues. Deletions cut 0 bases from V and 5 bases from J, with 13 bases between. In DNA, the CDR3 is TGCAGTGCTAGAGATATCGGCCGTACGACCGGGGAGCTGTTTTTT. Protein product: CSARDIGRTTGELFF.

This clonotype has just a few counts. V usage is TRBV6-6 and J usage is TRBJ2-7; 8 bases are shared with TRBD1. Trimming removed 5 bases from V and 7 bases from J; junction bases left unmatched: 7. Germline-derived CDR1 and CDR2 are MNHNY and SVGAGI (reference sequence). The CDR3 is made up of 13 amino acids. The CDR3 DNA reads as TGTGCCAGCAGTCAGACAGGGGTCTCGGAGCAGTACTTC. This codes for CASSQTGVSEQYF.

The chain recombines TRBV6-5 with TRBJ2-3, with TRBD1 matching 11 bases. The CDR3 is made up of 16 amino acids. Trimming took 4 bases from V and 4 from J; bases not matched to a gene: 7. Germline CDR1 is MNHEY and CDR2 is SVGAGI. The CDR3 loop reads CASSSRTGGSPDTQYF. The CDR3 nucleotides are TGTGCCAGCAGTTCTAGGACAGGGGGCAGCCCAGATACGCAGTATTTT.

The rearrangement uses TRBV4-3 and TRBJ2-3; 8 bases are shared with TRBD2. CDR3 length: 15 amino acids. Germline V gives CDR1 LGHNA, CDR2 YSLEER. With V trimmed by 4 bases and J by 2 bases, 5 bases remained unmatched. CDR3 sequence (DNA): TGCGCCAGCAGCCGCTTCGGGGGGGCCACAGATACGCAGTATTTT. Protein product: CASSRFGGATDTQYF.

This clonotype has a handful of counts. The CDR3 reads CASKDPTDTQYF. The CDR3 region has the DNA TGTGCCAGCAAAGACCCCACAGATACGCAGTATTTT. The chain is built from TRBV6-1 and TRBJ2-3; no firm D call. The CDR3 spans 12 residues. With 7 bases removed from V and 2 bases from J, the gap between germline ends came to 7 bases. Per germline, CDR1 MNHNS and CDR2 SASEGT.

The table lists this clonotype with many counts. The chain couples TRBV5-1 to TRBJ2-2, with D perhaps TRBD1 (6 bases). V was trimmed by 1 base and J by 2 bases, leaving 9 bases between them. The CDR3 extends over 15 amino acids. Germline V gene lookup returns CDR1 SGHRS and CDR2 YFSETQ. The CDR3 bases are TGCGCCAGCAGCTTGTACAGGGCTAACACCGGGGAGCTGTTTTTT. Translation gives CASSLYRANTGELFF.

Only a few counts were recorded for this clonotype. V gene TRBV15 combines with J gene TRBJ1-1; TRBD1 is a possible D gene (5 bases). The ends were cut back, 1 base at V and 7 bases at J, with 13 bases in the middle. This CDR3 comprises 14 residues. Germline-derived CDR1 and CDR2 are LNHNV and YYDKDF (reference sequence). DNA for the CDR3: TGTGCCACCAGCAGAGTACTGGGACCGGGTGAAGCTTTCTTT. It is translated as CATSRVLGPGEAFF.

The chain recombines TRBV7-2 with TRBJ2-3; a weak D match, TRBD2 (6 bases). V lost 5 bases, J lost 5 bases, and 14 bases lay in between. The CDR3 spans 14 residues. Germline values: CDR1 SGHTA, CDR2 FQGNSA. CDR3 sequence (DNA): TGTGCCAGCAGCCCTGAGACTAGATTAGATACGCAGTATTTT. Translated, it gives CASSPETRLDTQYF.

This clonotype was picked up a small number of times. This rearrangement joins TRBV5-4 to TRBJ1-1, with 11 bases matching TRBD1. The germline V gene has CDR1 SGHNT and CDR2 YYREEE (reference sequence). There are 16 residues in the CDR3. V was clipped by 3 bases and J by 0 bases; unmatched bases: 4. CDR3 coding DNA: TGTGCCAGCAGCTCAGGACAGGGGGCCATGAACACTGAAGCTTTCTTT. It codes for CASSSGQGAMNTEAFF.

This clonotype has a handful of counts. CDR3 coding DNA: TGTGCCAGCCGCTCCCCGACTAGGAGCGACACTGAAGCTTTCTTT. It is translated as CASRSPTRSDTEAFF. The chain has TRBV5-6 and TRBJ1-1; D call uncertain. Germline V gene sequence: CDR1 SGHDT, CDR2 YYEEEE. The ends were cut back, 7 bases at V and 3 bases at J, with 19 bases in the middle. The CDR3 length is 15 residues.

The genes are TRBV6-1 and TRBJ2-3; D is possibly TRBD1 (6 bases). Trimming took off 4 bases at V and 0 bases at J, with 11 bases between the two ends. CDR1 and CDR2 (germline): MNHNS, SASEGT. This CDR3 spans 15 amino acids. This chain's CDR3 is CASSGGPGSTDTQYF. The CDR3 DNA is TGTGCCAGCAGTGGGGGGCCAGGAAGCACAGATACGCAGTATTTT.